This passage covers 22 T cell receptor beta chains from one sample sequenced in a study of blood T cell repertoires in COVID-19. Assay: immunoSEQ multiplex PCR; the TCRdb copy retains only in-frame clones and omits some. The sample lists 120,000 to 150,000 clones, 80% to 90% occurring once. Sequencing was done on a sample of peripheral blood. All receptors come from an older woman with acute or convalescent COVID-19.

V and J are TRBV24-1 and TRBJ2-6; D may be TRBD1 (6 bases). Deletions cut 3 bases from V and 4 bases from J, with 15 bases between. From germline, CDR1 is KGHDR and CDR2 SFDVKD. The CDR3 contains 17 residues. CDR3 nucleotides: TGTGCCACCAGTGATCGCCGGACAGTTACAGGGGCCAACGTCCTGACTTTC. Its protein product is CATSDRRTVTGANVLTF.

The chain has TRBV2 and TRBJ2-2; tentative D call: TRBD1 (6 bases). Germline V lookup: CDR1 SNHLY, CDR2 FYNNEI. The ends were cut back, 6 bases at V and 1 base at J, with 15 bases in the middle. The CDR3 totals 16 residues. This CDR3 reads CASSRQVIGNTGELFF. As DNA, the CDR3 is TGTGCCAGCAGCCGACAGGTCATCGGGAACACCGGGGAGCTGTTTTTT.

The chain has TRBV19 and TRBJ1-1; D is unresolved. This CDR3 region has 14 residues. From germline, CDR1 is LNHDA and CDR2 SQIVND (reference sequence). With 3 bases removed from V and 1 base from J, the gap between germline ends came to 9 bases. The CDR3 region has the DNA TGTGCCAGTAGTATTGGCTCTCCGAACACTGAAGCTTTCTTT. Translating it yields CASSIGSPNTEAFF.

The chain is built from TRBV7-9 and TRBJ1-1; D is unresolved. Germline assignment: CDR1 SEHNR and CDR2 FQNEAQ (reference sequence). V was shortened by 7 bases and J by 6 bases, with 24 bases between the two germline ends. CDR3 size: 16 residues. CDR3 DNA sequence: TGTGCCAGCACCTATTTTCGTACTTCGGGTCCCTCTGAAGCTTTCTTT. It yields the protein CASTYFRTSGPSEAFF.

This clone was recorded once. This chain joins TRBV6-2 or TRBV6-3 and TRBJ2-5; 12 nucleotides agree with TRBD2. Germline V gives CDR1 MNHEY, CDR2 SVGEGT. V trimming: 0 bases; J trimming: 4 bases; junction bases outside the gene matches: 6. The CDR3 totals 17 residues. CDR3 DNA: TGTGCCAGCAGTTACTCGTCTAGCGGGGGGGCCAGAGAGACCCAGTACTTC. It codes for CASSYSSSGGARETQYF.

The chain is built from TRBV10-1 and TRBJ1-2; perhaps TRBD1 as D (6 bases). V was trimmed by 9 bases and J by 5 bases, leaving 16 bases between them. The CDR3 loop spans 13 amino acids. Germline V CDR1 and CDR2: WNHNN, SYGVQD (reference sequence). The CDR3 region has the DNA TGCGCCAGGGGGGTAGACAGGACATATGGCTACACCTTC. Translating it yields CARGVDRTYGYTF.

The chain is built from TRBV30 and TRBJ1-1; 10 nucleotides match TRBD1. Per the germline V gene, CDR1 is GTSNPN and CDR2 is SVGIG (reference sequence). This CDR3 comprises 13 residues. Trimming at V came to 5 bases and at J to 4 bases, leaving 4 bases not matched to a gene. CDR3 DNA sequence: TGTGCCTGGGACAGGGGGCGCATCACTGAAGCTTTCTTT. This sequence encodes CAWDRGRITEAFF. The variable domain in full, with the rest retrieved from reference TRBV30 and TRBJ1-1, is SQTIHQWPATLVQPVGSPLSLECTVEGTSNPNLYWYRQAAGRGLQLLFYSVGIGQISSEVPQNLSASRPQDRQFILSSKKLLLSDSGFYLCAWDRGRITEAFFGQGTRLTVV.

This chain joins TRBV5-4 and TRBJ1-1; TRBD1 matches 10 bases. CDR1 is SGHNT, CDR2 YYREEE, per germline (reference sequence). V shed 4 bases, J shed 11 bases, and the junction held 20 bases outside the gene matches. CDR3 length: 17 residues. The DNA of the CDR3 is TGTGCCAGCAGCCCGGACGCGGGGACAGGGGTCCTGAAAGGGGCTTTCTTT. Amino acid sequence: CASSPDAGTGVLKGAFF.

This clone was recorded once. One end of the junction fails to match germline, which may point to a read error. The V gene is TRBV7-7, the J gene TRBJ2-5, with a possible D match to TRBD2 (6 bases). This CDR3 is built from 14 residues. Germline V gene lookup returns CDR1 SSHAT and CDR2 FNYEAQ (reference sequence). The CDR3 protein is CASSQGLHQETQYF. DNA for the CDR3: TGTGCTAGCAGCCAGGGACTTCATCAAGAGACCCAGTACTTC.

This clone was detected a few times. The chain combines TRBV4-2 with TRBJ1-5, with D possibly TRBD1 on 5 matching bases. Trimming removed 0 bases from V and 1 base from J, with 13 bases in between. Germline values: CDR1 LGHNA, CDR2 YNFKEQ. CDR3 length: 17 amino acids. CDR3 loop: CASSQDWREGSNQPQHF. CDR3 in DNA: TGTGCCAGCAGCCAAGATTGGAGGGAGGGGAGCAATCAGCCCCAGCATTTT.

The chain carries TRBV10-3 and TRBJ2-1; 8 bases align to TRBD2. V was clipped by 6 bases and J by 4 bases; unmatched bases: 5. Per germline, CDR1 ENHRY and CDR2 SYGVKD. The CDR3 is made up of 14 amino acids. This CDR3 reads CAISSGLGYNEQFF. The CDR3 DNA follows: TGTGCCATCAGCTCGGGACTAGGTTACAATGAGCAGTTCTTC.

The rearrangement links TRBV6-5 to TRBJ2-1; 7 nucleotides line up with TRBD1. CDR3 length: 16 amino acids. The junction had 14 bases not matched to a gene; V was cut back by 3 bases and J by 9 bases. The germline CDR1 and CDR2 sequences are MNHEY and SVGAGI. The chain's CDR3 is CASSYSGTAAFSEQFF. CDR3 sequence (DNA): TGTGCCAGCAGTTATTCCGGGACAGCCGCGTTCAGTGAGCAGTTCTTC.

The J gene is TRBJ1-2, the V gene TRBV3-1 (or the pseudogene TRBV3-2); D may be TRBD1 (5 bases). V was pared by 0 bases and J by 4 bases, with 12 bases between. Germline V CDR1 and CDR2: LGHDT, YNNKEL (reference sequence). This CDR3 is 15 amino acids long. CDR3 residues: CASSQETGGPYGYTF. The CDR3 DNA reads as TGTGCCAGCAGCCAAGAAACAGGAGGGCCCTATGGCTACACCTTC.

The CDR3 sequence: CASSTPGQGRGSHTF. The CDR3 DNA follows: TGTGCCAGCAGTACACCGGGACAGGGGCGCGGAAGTCACACCTTC. This sequence joins TRBV28 and TRBJ1-2; 10 nucleotides align to TRBD1. V lost 5 bases to trimming and J lost 12 bases; unmatched junction nucleotides: 15. The germline V gene encodes CDR1 MDHEN and CDR2 SYDVKM. CDR3 size: 15 residues.

This clone was seen only once. The chain links TRBV7-2 to TRBJ1-5, with TRBD1 as a possible D gene (5 bases). Germline V gene lookup returns CDR1 SGHTA and CDR2 FQGNSA. This CDR3 is 15 amino acids long. The ends were cut back, 2 bases at V and 6 bases at J, with 14 bases in the middle. The CDR3 sequence is CASSLNAGSFQPQHF. The CDR3 nucleotides read TGTGCCAGCAGCTTAAATGCAGGGTCTTTTCAGCCCCAGCATTTT.

J is TRBJ1-5 and V is TRBV18; D possibly corresponds to TRBD1 (6 bases). This CDR3 contains 15 residues. Germline V gives CDR1 KGHSH, CDR2 LQKENI. V lost 3 bases and J 3 bases, leaving 12 bases between the germline ends. CDR3 DNA: TGTGCCAGCTCACCGAGACAGGCGAACAATCAGCCCCAGCATTTT. This gives the protein CASSPRQANNQPQHF.

The chain employs TRBV5-6 and TRBJ1-2, with D hard to call. Germline CDR1 and CDR2: SGHDT and YYEEEE. V lost 3 bases and J lost 4, with 7 bases in between. This CDR3 spans 12 amino acids. CDR3 sequence (DNA): TGTGCCAGCAGCTCTGAGCCCTATGGCTACACCTTC. This encodes CASSSEPYGYTF.

The V gene is TRBV5-1, the J gene TRBJ2-3, with TRBD1 matching over 9 bases. Trimming cost V 7 bases and J 4 bases; bases outside gene matches: 7. Per the germline V gene, CDR1 is SGHRS and CDR2 is YFSETQ. CDR3 length: 14 amino acids. The CDR3 DNA is TGCGCCAGCTCCCCGGGACAGGGTTCAGATACGCAGTATTTT. As protein: CASSPGQGSDTQYF.

The V and J genes are TRBV3-1 (or the pseudogene TRBV3-2) and TRBJ2-2, with D possibly matching TRBD2 (5 bases). CDR3 size: 14 residues. The germline gives CDR1 LGHDT, CDR2 YNNKEL (reference sequence). V lost 3 bases, J lost 5 bases, and 10 bases lay in between. The CDR3 protein is CASSQPTGTGELFF. CDR3 DNA: TGTGCCAGCAGCCAGCCCACGGGGACCGGGGAGCTGTTTTTT.

This rearrangement joins TRBV19 to TRBJ1-5; 8 bases agree with TRBD1. The J segment lost 8 bases and the V segment lost 3 bases, leaving 6 bases of the junction unmatched. Germline V gene sequence: CDR1 LNHDA, CDR2 SQIVND (reference sequence). The CDR3 totals 14 residues. This chain's CDR3 is CASSISGQGKPQHF. The CDR3 DNA is TGTGCCAGTAGTATTTCCGGACAGGGCAAGCCCCAGCATTTT.

This sequence joins TRBV5-4 and TRBJ2-5; perhaps TRBD1 as D (6 bases). Looked up from germline, CDR1 is SGHNT and CDR2 is YYREEE (reference sequence). The CDR3 contains 15 residues. The V gene lost 1 base and the J gene lost 2 bases, with 12 bases spanning the gap. Here the CDR3 DNA reads TGTGCCAGCAGCTTGATGCAGGGGACACAAGAGACCCAGTACTTC. Residues: CASSLMQGTQETQYF.

The rearrangement joins TRBV2 to TRBJ2-5, with 8 bases that match TRBD2. The length of the CDR3 is 13 residues. Germline lookup yields CDR1 SNHLY and CDR2 FYNNEI. Trimming cost V 5 bases and J 5 bases; bases outside gene matches: 4. The DNA for the CDR3 is TGTGCCAGCAGTTCACTAGCGGAGGAGACCCAGTACTTC. Its protein is CASSSLAEETQYF.